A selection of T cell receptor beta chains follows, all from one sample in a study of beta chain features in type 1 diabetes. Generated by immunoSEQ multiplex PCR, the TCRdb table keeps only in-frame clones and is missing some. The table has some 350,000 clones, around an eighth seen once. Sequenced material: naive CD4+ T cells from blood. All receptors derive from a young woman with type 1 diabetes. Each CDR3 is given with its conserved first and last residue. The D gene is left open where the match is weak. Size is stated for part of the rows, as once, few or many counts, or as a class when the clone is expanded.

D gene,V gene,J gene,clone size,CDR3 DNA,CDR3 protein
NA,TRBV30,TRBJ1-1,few,TGTGCCTGGAGTAAGGGTGGGGGGACTGAAGCTTTCTTT,CAWSKGGGTEAFF
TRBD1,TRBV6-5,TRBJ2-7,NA,TGTGCCAGCCGACAGGGTACCGAGCAGTACTTC,CASRQGTEQYF
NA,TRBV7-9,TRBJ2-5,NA,TGTGCCAGCAGCTTAGAGAGGGGGGAGACCCAGTACTTC,CASSLERGETQYF
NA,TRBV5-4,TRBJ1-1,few,TGTGCCAGCAGCTTGGAGGGGTATTGGACTGAAGCTTTCTTT,CASSLEGYWTEAFF
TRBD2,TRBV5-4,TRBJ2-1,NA,TGTGCCAGCAGCTTGGGCGGTCTAGCGGGGACTTACAATGAGCAGTTCTTC,CASSLGGLAGTYNEQFF
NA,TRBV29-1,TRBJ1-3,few,TGCAGCGTTGGGCAGGGAAACACCATATATTTT,CSVGQGNTIYF
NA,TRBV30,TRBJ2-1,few,TGTGCCTGGAGTTCAAACGGGAATGAGCAGTTCTTC,CAWSSNGNEQFF
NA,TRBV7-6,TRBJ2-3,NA,TGTGCCAGCAGTCTCTCGTTGCACTCTAGCACAGATACGCAGTATTTT,CASSLSLHSSTDTQYF
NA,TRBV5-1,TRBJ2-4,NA,TGCGCCAGCAGCTTGGGTGGGGGCACGGACATTCAGTACTTC,CASSLGGGTDIQYF
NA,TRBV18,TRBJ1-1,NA,TGTGCCAGCTCACCACTTCTGAGAGAAGCTTTCTTT,CASSPLLREAFF
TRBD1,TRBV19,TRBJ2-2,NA,TGTGCCAGCACCTACAGGGGGACATCCCACACCGGGGAGCTGTTTTTT,CASTYRGTSHTGELFF
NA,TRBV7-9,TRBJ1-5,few,TGTGCCAGCAGCCCAAATTCAGGGAGCAATCAGCCCCAGCATTTT,CASSPNSGSNQPQHF
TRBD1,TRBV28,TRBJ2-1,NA,TGTGCCAGCAGTCGGAAGGGGGCCTCCTACAATGAGCAGTTCTTC,CASSRKGASYNEQFF
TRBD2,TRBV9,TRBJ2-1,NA,TGTGCCAGCAGCGTATCGGGGGGACTCTACAATGAGCAGTTCTTC,CASSVSGGLYNEQFF
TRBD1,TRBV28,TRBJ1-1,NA,TGTGCCAGCAGTTTGCAGGGGGCTTACACTGAAGCTTTCTTT,CASSLQGAYTEAFF
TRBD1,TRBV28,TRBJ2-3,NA,TGTGCCAGCAGTACAGGGGTTAGCACAGATACGCAGTATTTT,CASSTGVSTDTQYF
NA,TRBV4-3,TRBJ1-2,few,TGCGCCAGCAGCCAAGATTTGGGTAACAGGGAACATGGCTACACCTTC,CASSQDLGNREHGYTF
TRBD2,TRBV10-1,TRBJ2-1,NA,TGCGCCAGCAGTGCGATAGCGGGAGGGCCCTACAATGAGCAGTTCTTC,CASSAIAGGPYNEQFF
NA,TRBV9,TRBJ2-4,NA,TGTGCCAGCAGCGCCGGACAGTGGAAAAACATTCAGTACTTC,CASSAGQWKNIQYF
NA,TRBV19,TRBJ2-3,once,TGTGCCAGTAGGTTGGGCTACCTTCGCACAGATACGCAGTATTTT,CASRLGYLRTDTQYF
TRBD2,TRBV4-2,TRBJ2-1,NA,TGTGCCAGCAGGGGACCGGGACTAGCGTACAATGAGCAGTTCTTC,CASRGPGLAYNEQFF
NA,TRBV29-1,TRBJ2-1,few,TGCAGCGTTGGGGCCCCTGGGGGAGGTTCGTTCTTC,CSVGAPGGGSFF
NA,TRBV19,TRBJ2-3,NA,TGTGCCAGCCAGACCGGGTCCGCTGACCAAGATACGCAGTATTTT,CASQTGSADQDTQYF
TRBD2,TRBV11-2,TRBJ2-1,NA,TGTGCCAGCAGCTGGGGCCAAGCGGGAGGGTCCTCCTACAATGAGCAGTTCTTC,CASSWGQAGGSSYNEQFF
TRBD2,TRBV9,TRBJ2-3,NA,TGTGCCAGCAGCGTGCTAGCGGGGCACACAGATACGCAGTATTTT,CASSVLAGHTDTQYF
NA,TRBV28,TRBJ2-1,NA,TGTGCCAGTCAGGGGACATTCAATGAGCAGTTCTTC,CASQGTFNEQFF
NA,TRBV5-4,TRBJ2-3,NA,TGTGCCAGCAGCTTGGTTCGTGGTAGCGGCACAGATACGCAGTATTTT,CASSLVRGSGTDTQYF
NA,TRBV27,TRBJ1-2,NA,TGTGCCAGCCGCCCCAGGACAGACAACTATGGCTACACCTTC,CASRPRTDNYGYTF
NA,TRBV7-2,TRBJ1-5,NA,TGTGCCAGCAGCTCGACAGATAGCAATCAGCCCCAGCATTTT,CASSSTDSNQPQHF
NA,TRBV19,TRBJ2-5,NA,TGTGCCAGTAGTATTAACAGACAAGAGACCCAGTACTTC,CASSINRQETQYF
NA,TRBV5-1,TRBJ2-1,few,TGCGCCAGCAGCATGTACAGGGGAGGTGAGCAGTTCTTC,CASSMYRGGEQFF
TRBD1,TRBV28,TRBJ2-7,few,TGTGCCAGCAGCGGAACAGGGGGGAGTCTCTACGAGCAGTACTTC,CASSGTGGSLYEQYF
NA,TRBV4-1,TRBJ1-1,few,TGCGCCAGCAGCCCGTCGGGGAGGGCAGCTTTCTTT,CASSPSGRAAFF
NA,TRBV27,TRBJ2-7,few,TGTGCCAGCAGCGCCCGAGGGCTATCCTACGAGCAGTACTTC,CASSARGLSYEQYF
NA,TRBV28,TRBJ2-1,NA,TGTGCCACCAGCGTGACGGGACACTCTTACAATGAGCAGTTCTTC,CATSVTGHSYNEQFF
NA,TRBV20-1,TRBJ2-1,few,TGCAGTGCCAAGCGTAACAATGAGCAGTTCTTC,CSAKRNNEQFF
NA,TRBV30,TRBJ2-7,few,TGTGCCTGGAACACTAACGACAGGATCCTGTACGAGCAGTACTTC,CAWNTNDRILYEQYF
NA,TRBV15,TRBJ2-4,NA,TGTGCCACCAGCAGAGATCTGACACCGAGCATTCAGTACTTC,CATSRDLTPSIQYF
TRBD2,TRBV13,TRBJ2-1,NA,TGTGCCAGCAGCTTAGGATCGACTAGCGGGAGCGATGAGCAGTTCTTC,CASSLGSTSGSDEQFF
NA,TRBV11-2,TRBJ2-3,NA,TGTGCCAGCAGCTTAGTCAGGGGCACAGATACGCAGTATTTT,CASSLVRGTDTQYF
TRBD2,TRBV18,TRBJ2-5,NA,TGTGCCAGCTCACCGACTAGCGGTGAAGAGACCCAGTACTTC,CASSPTSGEETQYF
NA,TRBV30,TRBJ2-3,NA,TGTGCCTGGAGTAGGCAGGGGACAGATACGCAGTATTTT,CAWSRQGTDTQYF
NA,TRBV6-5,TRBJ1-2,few,TGTGCCAGCAGTCGAGGAGGAGGGAGCTATGGCTACACCTTC,CASSRGGGSYGYTF